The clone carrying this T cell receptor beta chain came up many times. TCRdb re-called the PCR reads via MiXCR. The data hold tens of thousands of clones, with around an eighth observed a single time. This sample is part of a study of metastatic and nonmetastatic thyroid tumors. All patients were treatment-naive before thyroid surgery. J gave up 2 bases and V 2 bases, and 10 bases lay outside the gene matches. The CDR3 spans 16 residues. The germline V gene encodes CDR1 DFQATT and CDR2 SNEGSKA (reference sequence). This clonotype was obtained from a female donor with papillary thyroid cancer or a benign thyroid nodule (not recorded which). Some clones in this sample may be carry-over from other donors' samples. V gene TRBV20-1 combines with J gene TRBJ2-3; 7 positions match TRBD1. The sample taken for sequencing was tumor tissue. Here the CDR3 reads CSARNEQGSPTDTQYF. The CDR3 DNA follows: TGCAGTGCTAGAAACGAACAGGGGTCCCCCACAGATACGCAGTATTTT.